Listed below are T cell receptor beta chains from one sample, sequenced in a study of CD39 and CD103 CD8 tumor-infiltrating T cells. TCRdb's table, derived via immunoSEQ multiplex PCR, lists solely in-frame clones and lacks some. The table shows approximately 2,900 clones, with 83% occurring only once. Sequencing input: CD39- CD103- CD8+ T cells sorted from the tumor. The receptors shown here come from a human donor with head and neck squamous cell carcinoma. Both conserved end residues are part of each CDR3. A D gene is named only where the DNA matches it firmly. Where a row states a size, it is once, few, many or the class of an expanded clone; other rows omit it.

clone_size d_call v_call cdr3_aa
. . TRBV5-6 CASSLYRDRSPLHF
. . TRBV16 CASSPGRDLNIQYF
. TRBD2 TRBV13 CASSFKSGGNPYEQYF
. TRBD2 TRBV9 CASGGLAGGTDTQYF
. TRBD1 TRBV15 CATRKTGGFNGTQYF
large TRBD1 TRBV27 CASSLQGANYGYTF
. . TRBV7-8 CASSLGGGRVEAFF
. . TRBV5-1 CASSLIGGRTGELFF
once . TRBV7-2 CASSWGRTYEQYF
. TRBD1 TRBV9 CASSPRTGIDEQFF
. . TRBV30 CAWREWVQETQYF
once TRBD1 TRBV18 CASSPPDRGGDTQYF
. TRBD1 TRBV4-1 CASSQVGTGRRDTEAFF
. TRBD2 TRBV2 CASSEAPVSIAGGPPGELFF
. . TRBV27 CASSFLTGGGAEAFF
. TRBD1 TRBV28 CASMTGGRNTIYF
. . TRBV23-1 CASSQPGEGRSNQPQHF
. . TRBV18 CASSGDKIYEQYF
. . TRBV4-3 CASSQWGVAEKLFF
. . TRBV4-3 CASSQDVSVVSQPQHF
. . TRBV7-9 CASSFGRGAGTGELFF
. TRBD1 TRBV4-2 CASKDRGYNSPLHF
. TRBD1 TRBV5-6 CASSPQGAAYGYTF
. . TRBV10-3 CAISESRADQPQHF
. TRBD1 TRBV7-9 CASSLEQGTYNEQFF
once TRBD1 TRBV4-1 CASSPWDRGMDEQFF
. . TRBV7-9 CASSSPGVAKNIQYF
. . TRBV30 CAWSLHNNEQFF
. . TRBV30 CAWMGRGGTEAFF
. . TRBV13 CASSFDNEQFF
. . TRBV4-1 CASSLYEMNTEAFF
. TRBD1 TRBV7-9 CASSGDRGYGYTF
. . TRBV9 CASSVAPPQKYGRSYEQYF
few . TRBV9 CASSVGGSTGELFF
. . TRBV7-9 CASSSLPAGPKRDTQYF
. TRBD2 TRBV9 CASSDRTSGGALEQFF
. TRBD1 TRBV5-6 CASSWDRGDNEQFF
. TRBD1 TRBV5-4 CASSFFRDRESEQYF
. TRBD1 TRBV11-2 CASSLVGTTGAYNEQFF
. . TRBV19 CASTSPLPRGNTEAFF
. . TRBV2 CASSGRNRVTMGYTF
few TRBD1 TRBV11-2 CASSATKGQGNTEAFF
. TRBD1 TRBV5-4 CASSFSPRGQETQYF
. . TRBV5-4 CASSQGQNTEAFF
. TRBD2 TRBV19 CASRVSGLPDHEQYF
. TRBD1 TRBV28 CASRRLTGGEAFF
. . TRBV30 CAWSVPRVRNEQFF
. TRBD1 TRBV2 CASRLTGGTEAFF
. . TRBV30 CAWIHREGKDTEAFF
. TRBD1 TRBV13 CASRTGGGFDCGYTF